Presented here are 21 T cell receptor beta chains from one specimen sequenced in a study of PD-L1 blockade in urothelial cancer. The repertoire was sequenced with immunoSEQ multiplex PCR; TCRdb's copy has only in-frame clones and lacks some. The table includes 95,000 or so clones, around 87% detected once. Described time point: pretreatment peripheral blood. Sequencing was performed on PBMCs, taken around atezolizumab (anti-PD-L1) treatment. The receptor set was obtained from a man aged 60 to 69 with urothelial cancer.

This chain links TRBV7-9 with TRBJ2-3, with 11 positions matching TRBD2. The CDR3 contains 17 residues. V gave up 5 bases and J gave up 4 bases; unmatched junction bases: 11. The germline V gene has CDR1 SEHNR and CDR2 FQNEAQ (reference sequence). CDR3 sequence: CASSRWVAGGPADTQYF. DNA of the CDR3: TGTGCCAGCAGCCGCTGGGTAGCGGGAGGGCCCGCAGATACGCAGTATTTT.

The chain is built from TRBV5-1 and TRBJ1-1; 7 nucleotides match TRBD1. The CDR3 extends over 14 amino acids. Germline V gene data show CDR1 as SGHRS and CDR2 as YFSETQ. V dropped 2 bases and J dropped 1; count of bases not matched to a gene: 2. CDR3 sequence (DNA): TGCGCCAGCAGCTTTGGGACAGCGAACACTGAAGCTTTCTTT. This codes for CASSFGTANTEAFF.

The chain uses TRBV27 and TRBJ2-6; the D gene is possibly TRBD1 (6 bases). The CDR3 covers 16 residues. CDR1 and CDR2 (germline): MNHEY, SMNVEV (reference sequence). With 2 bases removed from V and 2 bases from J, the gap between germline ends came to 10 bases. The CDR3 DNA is TGTGCCAGCAGTTTAACACAGGGAGCTGGGGCCAACGTCCTGACTTTC. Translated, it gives CASSLTQGAGANVLTF. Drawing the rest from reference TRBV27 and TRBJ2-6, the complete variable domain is EAQVTQNPRYLITVTGKKLTVTCSQNMNHEYMSWYRQDPGLGLRQIYYSMNVEVTDKGDVPEGYKVSRKEKRNFPLILESPSPNQTSLYFCASSLTQGAGANVLTFGAGSRLTVL.

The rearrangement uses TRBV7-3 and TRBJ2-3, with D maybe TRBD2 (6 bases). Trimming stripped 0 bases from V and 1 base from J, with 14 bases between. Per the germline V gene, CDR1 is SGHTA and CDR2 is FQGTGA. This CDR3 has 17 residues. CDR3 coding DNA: TGTGCCAGCAGCTTAACCTCGACTAGGGCGGGCACAGATACGCAGTATTTT. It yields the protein CASSLTSTRAGTDTQYF.

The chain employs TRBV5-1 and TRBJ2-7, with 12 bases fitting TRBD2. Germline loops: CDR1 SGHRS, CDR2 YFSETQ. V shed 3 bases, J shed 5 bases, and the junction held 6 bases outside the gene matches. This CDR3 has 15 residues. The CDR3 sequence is CASSSSSGGGHEQYF. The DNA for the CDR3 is TGCGCCAGCAGCTCATCTAGCGGGGGGGGCCACGAGCAGTACTTC.

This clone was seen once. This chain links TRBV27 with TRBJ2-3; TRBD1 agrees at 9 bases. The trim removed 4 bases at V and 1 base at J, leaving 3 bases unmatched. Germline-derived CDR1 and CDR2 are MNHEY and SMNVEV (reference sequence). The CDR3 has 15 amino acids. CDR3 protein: CASSSTGGGTDTQYF. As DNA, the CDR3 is TGTGCCAGCAGTTCCACAGGGGGCGGCACAGATACGCAGTATTTT.

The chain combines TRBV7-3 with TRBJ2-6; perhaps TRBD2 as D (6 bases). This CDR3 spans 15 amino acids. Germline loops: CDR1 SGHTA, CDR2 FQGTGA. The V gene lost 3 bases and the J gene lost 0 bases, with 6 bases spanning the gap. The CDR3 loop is CASSFGSSGANVLTF. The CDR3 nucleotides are TGTGCCAGCAGCTTCGGGAGCTCTGGGGCCAACGTCCTGACTTTC. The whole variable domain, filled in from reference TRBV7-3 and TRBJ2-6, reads GAGVSQTPSNKVTEKGKYVELRCDPISGHTALYWYRQSLGQGPEFLIYFQGTGAADDSGLPNDRFFAVRPEGSVSTLKIQRTERGDSAVYLCASSFGSSGANVLTFGAGSRLTVL.

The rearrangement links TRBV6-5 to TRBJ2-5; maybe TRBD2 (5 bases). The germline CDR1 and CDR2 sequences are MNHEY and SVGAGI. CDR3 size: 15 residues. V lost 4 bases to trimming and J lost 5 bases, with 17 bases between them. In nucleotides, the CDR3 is TGTGCCAGCAGTTCCCCACGGGGTGGTCTGGAGACCCAGTACTTC. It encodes CASSSPRGGLETQYF.

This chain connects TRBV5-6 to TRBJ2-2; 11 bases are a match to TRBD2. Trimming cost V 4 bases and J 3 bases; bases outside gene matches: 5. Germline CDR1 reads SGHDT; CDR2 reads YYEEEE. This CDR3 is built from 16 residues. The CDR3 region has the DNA TGTGCCAGCAGCAAGGGACTAGCGGCATACACCGGGGAGCTGTTTTTT. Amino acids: CASSKGLAAYTGELFF. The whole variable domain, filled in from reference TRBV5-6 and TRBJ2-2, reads DAGVTQSPTHLIKTRGQQVTLRCSPKSGHDTVSWYQQALGQGPQFIFQYYEEEERQRGNFPDRFSGHQFPNYSSELNVNALLLGDSALYLCASSKGLAAYTGELFFGEGSRLTVL.

The CDR3 is CASSQDGRGNSPLHF. The DNA for the CDR3 is TGCGCCAGCAGCCAAGACGGCAGGGGGAATTCACCCCTCCACTTT. The chain is built from TRBV4-1 and TRBJ1-6; 7 bases align to TRBD1. The trim removed 0 bases at V and 7 bases at J, leaving 3 bases unmatched. Per germline, CDR1 MGHRA and CDR2 YSYEKL. CDR3 length equals 15 residues.

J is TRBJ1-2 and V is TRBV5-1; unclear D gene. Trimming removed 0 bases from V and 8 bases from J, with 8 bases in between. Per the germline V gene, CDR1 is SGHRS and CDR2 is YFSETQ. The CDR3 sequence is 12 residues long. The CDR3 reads CASSLESAGYTF. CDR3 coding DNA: TGCGCCAGCAGCTTGGAGAGTGCGGGCTACACCTTC.

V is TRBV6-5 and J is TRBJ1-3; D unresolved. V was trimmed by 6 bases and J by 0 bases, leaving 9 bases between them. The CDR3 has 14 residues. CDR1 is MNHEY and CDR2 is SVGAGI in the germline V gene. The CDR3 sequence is CASRTQLSGNTIYF. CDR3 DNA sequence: TGTGCCAGCAGAACACAGCTCTCTGGAAACACCATATATTTT.

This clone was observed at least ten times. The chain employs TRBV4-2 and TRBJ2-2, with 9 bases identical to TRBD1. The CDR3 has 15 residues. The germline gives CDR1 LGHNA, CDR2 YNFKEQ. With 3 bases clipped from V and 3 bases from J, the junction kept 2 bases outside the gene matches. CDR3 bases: TGTGCCAGCAGCCAGGGACAGGGTCACACCGGGGAGCTGTTTTTT. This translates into CASSQGQGHTGELFF.

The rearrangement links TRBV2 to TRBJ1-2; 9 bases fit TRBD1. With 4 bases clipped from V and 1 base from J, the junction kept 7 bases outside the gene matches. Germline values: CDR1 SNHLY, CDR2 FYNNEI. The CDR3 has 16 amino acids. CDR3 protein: CASSGSGTGINYGYTF. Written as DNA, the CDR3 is TGTGCCAGCAGTGGGTCCGGGACAGGGATTAACTATGGCTACACCTTC.

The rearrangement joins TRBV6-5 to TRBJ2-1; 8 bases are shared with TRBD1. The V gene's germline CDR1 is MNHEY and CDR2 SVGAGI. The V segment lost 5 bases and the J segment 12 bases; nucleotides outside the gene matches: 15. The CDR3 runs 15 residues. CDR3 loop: CASSPPGQGFLGQFF. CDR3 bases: TGTGCCAGCAGTCCTCCTGGACAGGGCTTCTTGGGGCAGTTCTTC.

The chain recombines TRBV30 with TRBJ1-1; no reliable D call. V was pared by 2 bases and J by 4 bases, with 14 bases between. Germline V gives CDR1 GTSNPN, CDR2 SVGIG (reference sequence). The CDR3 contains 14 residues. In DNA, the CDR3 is TGTGCCTGGAGTTCACTCCCCGGTGGCACTGAAGCTTTCTTT. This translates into CAWSSLPGGTEAFF.

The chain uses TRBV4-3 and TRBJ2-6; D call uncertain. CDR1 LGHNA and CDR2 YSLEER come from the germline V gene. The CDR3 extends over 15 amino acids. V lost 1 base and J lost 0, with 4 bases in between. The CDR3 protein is CASSQVNSGANVLTF. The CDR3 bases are TGCGCCAGCAGCCAAGTTAACTCTGGGGCCAACGTCCTGACTTTC.

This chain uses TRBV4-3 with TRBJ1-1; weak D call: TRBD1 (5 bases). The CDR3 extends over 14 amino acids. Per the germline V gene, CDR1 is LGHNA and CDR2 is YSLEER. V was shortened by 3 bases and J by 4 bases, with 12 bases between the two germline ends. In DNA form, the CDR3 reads TGCGCCAGCAGCCACGCTAACGGGGGCACTGAAGCTTTCTTT. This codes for CASSHANGGTEAFF.

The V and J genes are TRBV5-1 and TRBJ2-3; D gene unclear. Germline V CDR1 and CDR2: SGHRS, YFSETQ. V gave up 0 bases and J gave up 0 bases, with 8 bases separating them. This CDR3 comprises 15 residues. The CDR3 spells CASSLDSTSTDTQYF. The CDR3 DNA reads TGCGCCAGCAGCTTGGACAGCACTAGCACAGATACGCAGTATTTT.

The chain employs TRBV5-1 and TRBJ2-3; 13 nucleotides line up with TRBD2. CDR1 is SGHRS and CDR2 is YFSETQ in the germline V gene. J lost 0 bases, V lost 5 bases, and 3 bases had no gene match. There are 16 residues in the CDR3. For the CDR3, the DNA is TGCGCCAGCAGACGGGGACTAGCGGGGAGCACAGATACGCAGTATTTT. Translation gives CASRRGLAGSTDTQYF. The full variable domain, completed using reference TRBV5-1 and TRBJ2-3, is KAGVTQTPRYLIKTRGQQVTLSCSPISGHRSVSWYQQTPGQGLQFLFEYFSETQRNKGNFPGRFSGRQFSNSRSEMNVSTLELGDSALYLCASRRGLAGSTDTQYFGPGTRLTVL.

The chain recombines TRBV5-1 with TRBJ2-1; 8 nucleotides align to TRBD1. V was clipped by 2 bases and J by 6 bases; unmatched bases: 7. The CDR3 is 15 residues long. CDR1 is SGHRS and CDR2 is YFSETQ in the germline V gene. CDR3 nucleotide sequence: TGCGCCAGCAGCTTAACATCGGACAGGGCCAATGAGCAGTTCTTC. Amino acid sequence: CASSLTSDRANEQFF. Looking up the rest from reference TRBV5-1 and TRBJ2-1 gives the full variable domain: KAGVTQTPRYLIKTRGQQVTLSCSPISGHRSVSWYQQTPGQGLQFLFEYFSETQRNKGNFPGRFSGRQFSNSRSEMNVSTLELGDSALYLCASSLTSDRANEQFFGPGTRLTVL.